This TCR beta chain was documented in a study of CD8 T cells in ankylosing spondylitis (dated by TCRdb to about 2017). With respect to the entire study: To find TCR variants linked to disease, the study profiled T cell receptor beta repertoires in ankylosing spondylitis patients and healthy donors. Peripheral blood was sampled, and synovial fluid was also collected from ankylosing spondylitis patients. The full study cohort comprised approximately 23 ankylosing spondylitis patients and about 110 healthy donors.

The trim is 7 bases for V and 0 bases for J, with a gap of 19 bases between the germline ends. The germline V gene (reference sequence) sets CDR1 to MNHEY and CDR2 to SMNVEV. The CDR3 spans 17 residues, from the cysteine through the phenylalanine. Solely the CDR3 DNA is kept, with 51 bases framed from the first base. This clonotype was seen many times. The clone's antigen remains unknown. There are no base qualities to consult, and no much larger clone falls within one base. TCRdb names Illumina HiSeq 2500 as the instrument used. Quantitative 5'-RACE with molecular barcodes was used to prepare TCR beta libraries. Turning to the authors' computational methods: A new computational method, built on a probabilistic model of VDJ rearrangement, was used to identify disease-linked TCR variants. TCRdb reran the public reads through fastp at Q25 and MiXCR, keeping productive beta chains. Every entry covers one CDR3 protein and lists the most common genes and DNA from its rows. TCRdb, not the authors, supplied the V and J calls. Within this sample are fewer than 550,000 distinct CDR3 sequences, with about 5% of them counted one time only. The ten largest clones capture 3% to 4.5% of the sample.

Overall study results and their limits: Significant enrichment of the disease-linked clones was reported in matched synovial fluid samples from ankylosing spondylitis patients. Some of the motif variants had been reported before in the synovial fluid and blood of reactive arthritis patients, a finding that suggests common disease-initiation mechanisms. Blood from ankylosing spondylitis patients appeared to be characterized by a TCR beta motif made up of eight highly homologous amino acid variants. The disease-linked clones had a CD8+ phenotype and were found at relatively low frequencies in peripheral blood.

The specimen was blood, either unsorted or a sorted T cell fraction (not recorded which). The source is a male donor with ankylosing spondylitis. Here the chain combines TRBV27 and TRBJ2-1; the D gene cannot be resolved reliably. DNA sequence: TGTGCCAGCACCACCGGTTTGTCGTTCTCCTCCTACAATGAGCAGTTCTTC. Its amino acids are CASTTGLSFSSYNEQFF.